This is a list of T cell receptor beta chains from one sample in a study of lymphopenia after photon versus proton radiotherapy. Sequencing used immunoSEQ multiplex PCR; TCRdb keeps in-frame clones, though not all of them. The sample holds about 160,000 clones, 75% to 90% seen once. The sample in question was peripheral blood, obtained from a patient treated with photon-based radiotherapy. The receptors originated from a man aged 50-59 years with gastric cancer. CDR3s include the opening cysteine and the closing phenylalanine or tryptophan. The order of the fields is CDR3 protein, CDR3 DNA, V gene, clone size, J gene, D gene. D genes are given only for firm matches. Not every row has a clone size; where given, it reads once, few, many or a size class.

CSVGEGGGYGYTF TGCAGCGTTGGGGAGGGAGGCGGCTATGGCTACACCTTC TRBV29-1 . TRBJ1-2 .
CASAGPGGRVWETQYF TGCGCCAGCGCGGGACCTGGCGGGAGGGTGTGGGAGACCCAGTACTTC TRBV10-2 . TRBJ2-5 TRBD2
CASSLKQEGNEQFF TGCGCCAGCAGCTTAAAACAGGAGGGCAATGAGCAGTTCTTC TRBV5-1 . TRBJ2-1 .
CASSLEGLNYGYTF TGTGCCAGCAGCTTGGAGGGGCTTAACTATGGCTACACCTTC TRBV5-4 . TRBJ1-2 .
CASSPFEGATDTQYF TGTGCCAGCAGTCCTTTTGAGGGGGCCACAGATACGCAGTATTTT TRBV25-1 . TRBJ2-3 TRBD1
CASSPGGNTQYF TGTGCCAGCAGCCCGGGGGGGAATACGCAGTATTTT TRBV7-2 . TRBJ2-3 TRBD2
CASSSAGGKETQYF TGTGCCAGCAGCTCGGCAGGGGGCAAAGAGACCCAGTACTTC TRBV7-2 . TRBJ2-5 TRBD1
CASSQVYNQPQHF TGCGCCAGCAGCCAAGTATACAATCAGCCCCAGCATTTT TRBV4-1 . TRBJ1-5 .
CATSVGPRAHEQYF TGTGCCACCAGCGTGGGTCCCAGGGCCCACGAGCAGTACTTC TRBV15 once TRBJ2-7 .
CASSIRQGAAYEQYF TGTGCCAGCAGCATAAGACAGGGGGCGGCCTACGAGCAGTACTTC TRBV9 . TRBJ2-7 TRBD1
CASSLGASYEQYF TGTGCCAGCAGTCTAGGGGCCTCCTACGAGCAGTACTTC TRBV27 . TRBJ2-7 .
CASSPRTDAYGYTF TGTGCCAGCTCACCACGCACAGACGCTTATGGCTACACCTTC TRBV18 . TRBJ1-2 .
CASSFAGIPEAFF TGCGCCAGCAGCTTCGCAGGGATCCCTGAAGCTTTCTTT TRBV5-1 . TRBJ1-1 .
CASSLTDSLYNEQFF TGTGCCAGCAGCTTAACAGACAGTCTCTACAATGAGCAGTTCTTC TRBV11-1 . TRBJ2-1 .
CASSMGGKGETQYF TGTGCCAGTAGTATGGGGGGAAAGGGAGAGACCCAGTACTTC TRBV19 . TRBJ2-5 .
CASGIQRSNQPQHF TGTGCCAGCGGAATACAGCGTAGCAATCAGCCCCAGCATTTT TRBV28 . TRBJ1-5 .
CASSLAGGEQYF TGCGCCAGCAGCTTGGCGGGGGGCGAGCAGTACTTC TRBV5-1 . TRBJ2-7 TRBD2
CASSAPHRDSNEKLFF TGTGCCAGCAGCGCACCGCACCGGGACAGTAATGAAAAACTGTTTTTT TRBV7-2 . TRBJ1-4 TRBD1
CASSLVRQGPTGELFF TGTGCCAGCAGCTTAGTCCGACAGGGACCCACCGGGGAGCTGTTTTTT TRBV11-2 . TRBJ2-2 TRBD1
CASSEQGMNTGELFF TGTGCCAGCAGTGAGCAGGGAATGAACACCGGGGAGCTGTTTTTT TRBV6-4 . TRBJ2-2 .
CASSLGLRGSGRDEQFF TGTGCCAGCAGTTTAGGGTTGCGCGGGAGCGGAAGAGATGAGCAGTTCTTC TRBV27 . TRBJ2-1 TRBD2
CASSLTREQPQHF TGTGCCAGCAGCTTAACGAGGGAACAGCCCCAGCATTTT TRBV5-6 . TRBJ1-5 .
CASSKGGAIQETQYF TGTGCCAGCAGCAAAGGAGGGGCCATCCAAGAGACCCAGTACTTC TRBV11-3 . TRBJ2-5 .
CAWRGTGSSGNTIYF TGTGCCTGGAGGGGGACAGGCAGCTCTGGAAACACCATATATTTT TRBV30 . TRBJ1-3 TRBD1
CASSPGQTLYGYTF TGTGCCAGCTCACCGGGACAGACTCTCTATGGCTACACCTTC TRBV18 . TRBJ1-2 TRBD1
CASTDRGRGNTGELFF TGTGCCAGCACCGACAGGGGGCGAGGGAACACCGGGGAGCTGTTTTTT TRBV9 . TRBJ2-2 TRBD1
CARPQEVCDQPQHF TGTGCCCGACCGCAGGAAGTGTGTGATCAGCCCCAGCATTTT TRBV19 . TRBJ1-5 .
CASRGGAFDTEAFF TGTGCCAGTAGAGGAGGGGCCTTCGACACTGAAGCTTTCTTT TRBV19 . TRBJ1-1 .
CASGATGLAGGPSSYNEQFF TGTGCTAGTGGTGCCACCGGACTAGCGGGAGGCCCGAGCTCCTACAATGAGCAGTTCTTC TRBV12-5 . TRBJ2-1 TRBD2
CASSIYPQGPYEQYF TGTGCCAGTAGTATATACCCGCAGGGTCCCTACGAGCAGTACTTC TRBV19 . TRBJ2-7 .
CASSLDYEQYF TGTGCCAGCAGCTTAGACTACGAGCAGTACTTC TRBV7-8 . TRBJ2-7 .
CASSGAGPRETQYF TGCGCCAGCAGCGGAGCGGGCCCCAGGGAGACCCAGTACTTC TRBV5-1 . TRBJ2-5 .
CASNTRAGRQPQHF TGTGCCAGCAATACCCGGGCGGGCCGTCAGCCCCAGCATTTT TRBV28 . TRBJ1-5 .
CASSPNRGAARSNEKLFF TGTGCCAGCAGCCCAAACCGCGGAGCCGCGCGGAGTAATGAAAAACTGTTTTTT TRBV14 . TRBJ1-4 .
CASSQSLAVNEQFF TGTGCCAGCAGCCAGTCACTAGCGGTCAATGAGCAGTTCTTC TRBV14 once TRBJ2-1 TRBD2
CASSAPGRGGNEKLFF TGTGCCAGCAGCGCCCCTGGGCGGGGGGGAAATGAAAAACTGTTTTTT TRBV9 . TRBJ1-4 .
CASSLELAGGTYEQYF TGTGCCAGCAGCTTAGAGCTAGCGGGAGGTACATACGAGCAGTACTTC TRBV7-2 . TRBJ2-7 TRBD2
CANSITGYNEQFF TGTGCCAACTCTATAACGGGGTACAATGAGCAGTTCTTC TRBV2 . TRBJ2-1 .
CASSLAGGSSYEQYF TGCGCCAGCAGCTTGGCCGGGGGGTCATCCTACGAGCAGTACTTC TRBV5-1 . TRBJ2-7 TRBD2
CASSEGVAAYNEQFF TGTGCCAGCAGTGAGGGGGTAGCGGCCTACAATGAGCAGTTCTTC TRBV6-1 . TRBJ2-1 .
CATMGAGGPDEQFF TGCGCCACGATGGGGGCGGGAGGGCCCGATGAGCAGTTCTTC TRBV10-1 . TRBJ2-1 TRBD2
CASSYTGLVRADTQYF TGTGCCAGCAGTTATACGGGACTAGTAAGGGCAGATACGCAGTATTTT TRBV5-4 few TRBJ2-3 TRBD2
CASSLLTSGGGHEQYF TGCGCCAGCAGCCTACTGACTAGCGGCGGAGGTCACGAGCAGTACTTC TRBV5-1 . TRBJ2-7 TRBD2
CASSHERVSTDTQYF TGTGCCAGCAGCCACGAACGGGTCAGCACAGATACGCAGTATTTT TRBV5-4 . TRBJ2-3 .
CASSGDRVYGYTF TGTGCCAGCAGTGGGGACAGGGTTTATGGCTACACCTTC TRBV2 few TRBJ1-2 TRBD1
CASSLWGAEQYF TGTGCCAGCAGCTTATGGGGGGCGGAGCAGTACTTC TRBV7-2 once TRBJ2-7 .
CASSTRQGRNTEAFF TGTGCCAGCAGCACTAGACAGGGAAGGAACACTGAAGCTTTCTTT TRBV11-2 . TRBJ1-1 TRBD1
CASSVRGPGRQMFSYEQYF TGTGCCAGCAGCGTAAGGGGTCCGGGACGCCAGATGTTCTCCTACGAGCAGTACTTC TRBV7-2 . TRBJ2-7 .
CAWSTGTTETQYF TGTGCCTGGAGCACGGGTACTACGGAGACCCAGTACTTC TRBV30 . TRBJ2-5 .
CASSKTGPNTEAFF TGTGCCAGCAGCAAGACAGGTCCGAACACTGAAGCTTTCTTT TRBV21-1 . TRBJ1-1 .
CAWSYGQRGSRAIYQPQHF TGTGCCTGGAGTTACGGACAGAGGGGGAGCCGGGCAATCTATCAGCCCCAGCATTTT TRBV30 . TRBJ1-5 .
CASSPSTTGRWTPGANVLTF TGTGCCAGCTCACCATCGACAACGGGACGGTGGACCCCTGGGGCCAACGTCCTGACTTTC TRBV18 . TRBJ2-6 .
CASSSQASYEQYF TGTGCCAGCAGTTCCCAGGCCTCCTACGAGCAGTACTTC TRBV28 . TRBJ2-7 .
CASSTGTSGPRGTGELFF TGTGCCAGCAGTACCGGGACTAGCGGGCCCCGGGGCACCGGGGAGCTGTTTTTT TRBV7-2 few TRBJ2-2 TRBD2
CAWRSWGENTEAFF TGTGCCTGGAGGTCCTGGGGGGAGAACACTGAAGCTTTCTTT TRBV30 few TRBJ1-1 .
CASSLTTGYGYTF TGTGCCAGCAGTTTAACGACGGGGTATGGCTACACCTTC TRBV28 . TRBJ1-2 .
CASSSSGSAETQYF TGCGCCAGCAGCAGTAGCGGGAGTGCGGAGACCCAGTACTTC TRBV5-1 . TRBJ2-5 TRBD2